These T cell receptor beta chains were read from a single sample in a study of cytomegalovirus exposure and HLA in healthy donors. Measured with immunoSEQ multiplex PCR; TCRdb has only the in-frame clones, and not every one. The repertoire has hundreds of thousands of clones, 86% of them found once; the top ten carry 0.83%. Input material: PBMCs. The receptors here all came from a woman under 30 in good health and CMV-seronegative. Both conserved end residues are part of each CDR3. Fields, in order: D gene, V gene, clone size, J gene, CDR3 DNA, CDR3 protein. A D gene is named only where the DNA matches it firmly. Only some rows state a clone size, as once, few, many or a class for expanded clones.

d_call: -; v_call: TRBV11-3; clone_size: -; j_call: TRBJ1-3; cdr3_nt: TGTGCCAGCAGCTTAGGGACACCCTCTGGAAACACCATATATTTT; cdr3_aa: CASSLGTPSGNTIYF
d_call: -; v_call: TRBV2; clone_size: -; j_call: TRBJ1-2; cdr3_nt: TGTGCCAGCAGTGATGGGGGCGGCTACACCTTC; cdr3_aa: CASSDGGGYTF
d_call: -; v_call: TRBV6-5; clone_size: -; j_call: TRBJ2-3; cdr3_nt: TGTGCCAGCACCCAGTACCAGAGCACAGATACGCAGTATTTT; cdr3_aa: CASTQYQSTDTQYF
d_call: TRBD1; v_call: TRBV6-5; clone_size: -; j_call: TRBJ2-1; cdr3_nt: TGTGCCAGCAGTTACACGGACAGGGGGAACAATGAGCAGTTCTTC; cdr3_aa: CASSYTDRGNNEQFF
d_call: TRBD2; v_call: TRBV5-1; clone_size: -; j_call: TRBJ2-2; cdr3_nt: TGCGCCAGCAGCTTGCGGCTAGCGGGAGGAGTCGGGGAGCTGTTTTTT; cdr3_aa: CASSLRLAGGVGELFF
d_call: TRBD2; v_call: TRBV6-4; clone_size: -; j_call: TRBJ2-1; cdr3_nt: TGTGCCAGCAGTGACTCGGGAAATAGCGGGGCCAATGAGCAGTTCTTC; cdr3_aa: CASSDSGNSGANEQFF
d_call: TRBD1; v_call: TRBV30; clone_size: -; j_call: TRBJ2-2; cdr3_nt: TGTGCCTGGAACCCGGGACAGGCTGTCGGGGAGCTGTTTTTT; cdr3_aa: CAWNPGQAVGELFF
d_call: TRBD1; v_call: TRBV28; clone_size: -; j_call: TRBJ1-2; cdr3_nt: TGTGCCAGCAGTCAACCCCCGGGACAGGGGTATAACTATGGCTACACCTTC; cdr3_aa: CASSQPPGQGYNYGYTF
d_call: -; v_call: TRBV7-2; clone_size: few; j_call: TRBJ2-7; cdr3_nt: TGTGCCAGCAGCTCCCGGGGAGTCGGGCAGTACTTC; cdr3_aa: CASSSRGVGQYF
d_call: TRBD1; v_call: TRBV19; clone_size: -; j_call: TRBJ1-1; cdr3_nt: TGTGCCAGTAGTCTTCGGACAGGGGGTGGTGGAGCTGAAGCTTTCTTT; cdr3_aa: CASSLRTGGGGAEAFF
d_call: TRBD2; v_call: TRBV18; clone_size: -; j_call: TRBJ2-7; cdr3_nt: TGTGCCAGCTCACCACCGGGGTTTAGGACTAGCGGGAACGAGCAGTACTTC; cdr3_aa: CASSPPGFRTSGNEQYF
d_call: -; v_call: TRBV11-2; clone_size: -; j_call: TRBJ1-3; cdr3_nt: TGTGCCAGCAGCCACGTAGCATCTGGAAACACCATATATTTT; cdr3_aa: CASSHVASGNTIYF
d_call: -; v_call: TRBV29-1; clone_size: -; j_call: TRBJ1-5; cdr3_nt: TGCAGCGTTAGTATGGACAGCCATAGCAATCAGCCCCAGCATTTT; cdr3_aa: CSVSMDSHSNQPQHF
d_call: TRBD2; v_call: TRBV28; clone_size: -; j_call: TRBJ2-7; cdr3_nt: TGTGCCAGCAGTCCATTAGCGGGGGGTTCCCACGAGCAGTACTTC; cdr3_aa: CASSPLAGGSHEQYF
d_call: TRBD2; v_call: TRBV27; clone_size: -; j_call: TRBJ2-3; cdr3_nt: TGTGCCAGTAAATCGGGACTAGCGGGCACAGATACGCAGTATTTT; cdr3_aa: CASKSGLAGTDTQYF
d_call: TRBD2; v_call: TRBV5-6; clone_size: -; j_call: TRBJ2-3; cdr3_nt: TGTGCCAGCAGCACACATAGCGGGACTTCAGATACGCAGTATTTT; cdr3_aa: CASSTHSGTSDTQYF
d_call: -; v_call: TRBV2; clone_size: -; j_call: TRBJ2-1; cdr3_nt: TGTGCCAGCAGTGAATTCAGGGTACTCACCCAGGCGCAGTTCTTC; cdr3_aa: CASSEFRVLTQAQFF
d_call: TRBD2; v_call: TRBV2; clone_size: -; j_call: TRBJ2-2; cdr3_nt: TGTGCCAGCTGGGCGGGACTACGAAACACCGGGGAGCTGTTTTTT; cdr3_aa: CASWAGLRNTGELFF
d_call: TRBD1; v_call: TRBV30; clone_size: -; j_call: TRBJ1-2; cdr3_nt: TGTGCCTGGAGTGGGGACAGCCAGGTAATCTATGGCTACACCTTC; cdr3_aa: CAWSGDSQVIYGYTF
d_call: TRBD2; v_call: TRBV18; clone_size: -; j_call: TRBJ2-3; cdr3_nt: TGTGCCAGCTCACTAGCGGGAGTTGCAGATACGCAGTATTTT; cdr3_aa: CASSLAGVADTQYF
d_call: -; v_call: TRBV9; clone_size: -; j_call: TRBJ2-3; cdr3_nt: TGTGCCAGCAGCGCCCGTGGCACAGATACGCAGTATTTT; cdr3_aa: CASSARGTDTQYF
d_call: -; v_call: TRBV11-2; clone_size: -; j_call: TRBJ2-5; cdr3_nt: TGTGCCAGCAGCTTAGACAGGGCGGAGACCCAGTACTTC; cdr3_aa: CASSLDRAETQYF
d_call: -; v_call: TRBV7-9; clone_size: -; j_call: TRBJ2-1; cdr3_nt: TGTGCCAGCAGCTTGGCACAGATCCTTTACAATGAGCAGTTCTTC; cdr3_aa: CASSLAQILYNEQFF
d_call: -; v_call: TRBV5-1; clone_size: -; j_call: TRBJ2-5; cdr3_nt: TGCGCCAGCAGCTCTAGTAAGCAGGGGAGCCCTCAAGAGACCCAGTACTTC; cdr3_aa: CASSSSKQGSPQETQYF
d_call: TRBD1; v_call: TRBV9; clone_size: few; j_call: TRBJ2-7; cdr3_nt: TGTGCCAGCAGCCCGGGACAGGGCTACGAGCAGTACTTC; cdr3_aa: CASSPGQGYEQYF
d_call: -; v_call: TRBV6-6; clone_size: -; j_call: TRBJ1-2; cdr3_nt: TGTGCCAGCAGTTACTCGAGCGGGCCAGGCTACACCTTC; cdr3_aa: CASSYSSGPGYTF
d_call: -; v_call: TRBV30; clone_size: -; j_call: TRBJ2-1; cdr3_nt: TGTGCCTGGAGCCCCATTATCCACGTCGGTGAGCAGTTCTTC; cdr3_aa: CAWSPIIHVGEQFF
d_call: TRBD2; v_call: TRBV27; clone_size: -; j_call: TRBJ2-3; cdr3_nt: TGTGCCAGCTGTCCATTACTAGCGGGATTATGGGATACGCAGTATTTT; cdr3_aa: CASCPLLAGLWDTQYF
d_call: -; v_call: TRBV5-6; clone_size: -; j_call: TRBJ2-1; cdr3_nt: TGTGCCAGCAGCACCGCAGGTTTTGCACATTCCTACAATGAGCAGTTCTTC; cdr3_aa: CASSTAGFAHSYNEQFF
d_call: TRBD1; v_call: TRBV5-3; clone_size: -; j_call: TRBJ1-2; cdr3_nt: TGTGCCAGAAGCCGGACAGGGACTAACTATGGCTACACCTTC; cdr3_aa: CARSRTGTNYGYTF
d_call: -; v_call: TRBV28; clone_size: once; j_call: TRBJ1-5; cdr3_nt: TGTGCCAGCAGTTCCCCGCCACAACCCCAGCATTTT; cdr3_aa: CASSSPPQPQHF
d_call: -; v_call: TRBV13; clone_size: -; j_call: TRBJ2-3; cdr3_nt: TGTGCCAGCAGCTTAGGCCCTACGCTCACTGTCGTAACAGATACGCAGTATTTT; cdr3_aa: CASSLGPTLTVVTDTQYF
d_call: TRBD1; v_call: TRBV27; clone_size: -; j_call: TRBJ2-1; cdr3_nt: TGTGCCAGCAGTATACTCCGGGACAGGGTCAATGAGCAGTTCTTC; cdr3_aa: CASSILRDRVNEQFF
d_call: TRBD1; v_call: TRBV4-1; clone_size: -; j_call: TRBJ1-2; cdr3_nt: TGCGCCAGCAGCCAGTCGGACAGGTTCAGCGGCTACACCTTC; cdr3_aa: CASSQSDRFSGYTF
d_call: TRBD1; v_call: TRBV15; clone_size: -; j_call: TRBJ1-5; cdr3_nt: TGTGCCACCAGCCTAGACAGGGTTAGCAATCAGCCCCAGCATTTT; cdr3_aa: CATSLDRVSNQPQHF
d_call: -; v_call: TRBV6-1; clone_size: -; j_call: TRBJ1-2; cdr3_nt: TGTGCCACCCTGCTTACTCATATCCCTAATGGCTACACCTTC; cdr3_aa: CATLLTHIPNGYTF
d_call: TRBD1; v_call: TRBV15; clone_size: -; j_call: TRBJ1-1; cdr3_nt: TGTGCCACCAGCCTCCCAGGGACAGGAAACACTGAAGCTTTCTTT; cdr3_aa: CATSLPGTGNTEAFF
d_call: -; v_call: TRBV2; clone_size: -; j_call: TRBJ1-4; cdr3_nt: TGTGCCACATCCCCGGGGGGGCATAATGAAAAACTGTTTTTT; cdr3_aa: CATSPGGHNEKLFF
d_call: -; v_call: TRBV10-1; clone_size: -; j_call: TRBJ2-7; cdr3_nt: TGCGCCAGCAGCGATAGCTACGAGCAGTACTTC; cdr3_aa: CASSDSYEQYF
d_call: TRBD2; v_call: TRBV5-6; clone_size: -; j_call: TRBJ2-7; cdr3_nt: TGTGCCAGCAGCGAGCGGGGCTCAACCTACGAGCAGTACTTC; cdr3_aa: CASSERGSTYEQYF
d_call: -; v_call: TRBV10-1; clone_size: -; j_call: TRBJ2-2; cdr3_nt: TGCGCCAGCAGTGCTCTGACGGGGAACACCGGGGAGCTGTTTTTT; cdr3_aa: CASSALTGNTGELFF
d_call: -; v_call: TRBV6-4; clone_size: -; j_call: TRBJ1-2; cdr3_nt: TGTGCCAGCAGCCCCGGGGGAGTCTATGGCTACACCTTC; cdr3_aa: CASSPGGVYGYTF
d_call: -; v_call: TRBV9; clone_size: -; j_call: TRBJ1-3; cdr3_nt: TGTGCCAGCAGCGTAGCCCCACCCTCAAGCGGGGCTGGAAACACCATATATTTT; cdr3_aa: CASSVAPPSSGAGNTIYF
d_call: TRBD2; v_call: TRBV11-2; clone_size: -; j_call: TRBJ2-3; cdr3_nt: TGTGCCAGCAGCGCAGCGGGGGGGAGGGATACGCAGTATTTT; cdr3_aa: CASSAAGGRDTQYF
d_call: TRBD1; v_call: TRBV18; clone_size: -; j_call: TRBJ2-7; cdr3_nt: TGTGCCAGCTCAACAACAGGGGTCGGGTCCTACGAGCAGTACTTC; cdr3_aa: CASSTTGVGSYEQYF
d_call: TRBD1; v_call: TRBV19; clone_size: -; j_call: TRBJ2-2; cdr3_nt: TGTGCCAGTGTGAGACAGGGGGGTCTGGCCGGGGAGCTGTTTTTT; cdr3_aa: CASVRQGGLAGELFF
d_call: TRBD2; v_call: TRBV5-6; clone_size: -; j_call: TRBJ2-3; cdr3_nt: TGTGCCAGCAGCTTGGGTAGCGGGCCCCGGGATACGCAGTATTTT; cdr3_aa: CASSLGSGPRDTQYF
d_call: TRBD1; v_call: TRBV4-2; clone_size: few; j_call: TRBJ2-1; cdr3_nt: TGTGCCAGCAGCCAAGATGGACAGGGAAATGAGCAGTTCTTC; cdr3_aa: CASSQDGQGNEQFF
d_call: -; v_call: TRBV11-2; clone_size: -; j_call: TRBJ2-7; cdr3_nt: TGTGCCAGCAGCTTAACCCTCAGGGTCCACGAGCAGTACTTC; cdr3_aa: CASSLTLRVHEQYF
d_call: TRBD1; v_call: TRBV5-1; clone_size: -; j_call: TRBJ1-2; cdr3_nt: TGCGCCAGCAGCTTTGGGACAGCGGTATCCTATGGCTACACCTTC; cdr3_aa: CASSFGTAVSYGYTF
d_call: -; v_call: TRBV19; clone_size: -; j_call: TRBJ2-3; cdr3_nt: TGTGCCAGTAGTCTCATGGGCTGGGCAGATACGCAGTATTTT; cdr3_aa: CASSLMGWADTQYF